The following is a T cell receptor beta chain sequence with its context. This CDR3 has 13 amino acids. Trimming removed 4 bases from V and 2 bases from J, with 9 bases in between. Germline CDR1 SEHNR, CDR2 FQNEAQ (reference sequence). The sample is drawn from a study of blood T cells in healthy people across ages. A second 7 to 11 cycle PCR used barcoded and J-beta primers. A single record per CDR3 protein comes from TCRdb applying MiXCR to the 5' RACE reads. Of under 1,100,000 distinct CDR3 sequences in the sample, 25% were seen once. These data are also associated with another study on T cells of mothers and their children.

The chain is built from TRBV7-9 and TRBJ2-7, with D unclear. Sequenced input: blood. The TCR originated in a girl aged 2 to 10 in good health. CDR3 DNA: TGTGCCAGCAGCTCCACAGCGACCTACGAGCAGTACTTC. Protein sequence: CASSSTATYEQYF.